Listed here are 31 T cell receptor beta chains from one sample, sequenced in a study of T cells expressing NK-cell markers. TCRdb re-called the 5' RACE reads and gives one entry per CDR3 protein, without DNA. The table lists 550,000 or so distinct CDR3 sequences, with less than 4.5% in the top ten. The sample was blood T cells: a sorted CD56 or NKG2C T cell subset, CD4+ or CD8+ T cells, or bulk PBMC T cells (not recorded which). These receptors all come from a man younger than 35 in good health.

The rearrangement uses TRBV3-1 and TRBJ2-6; the D gene TCRdb calls, TRBD1, cannot be checked with no DNA. The germline CDR1 and CDR2 sequences are LGHDT and YNNKEL (reference sequence). The CDR3 consists of 17 residues. This CDR3 is CASSQNRGQSGANVLTF. Filled out from reference TRBV3-1 and TRBJ2-6, the complete variable domain reads DTAVSQTPKYLVTQMGNDKSIKCEQNLGHDTMYWYKQDSKKFLKIMFSYNNKELIINETVPNRFSPKSPDKAHLNLHINSLELGDSAVYFCASSQNRGQSGANVLTFGAGSRLTVL.

This chain links TRBV12-3 or TRBV12-4 with TRBJ2-2; TCRdb calls TRBD1, which cannot be checked without DNA. This CDR3 is built from 15 residues. The CDR3: CASTGGAWGPGELFF.

CDR3 loop: CASSPLPPSETQYF. The chain combines TRBV4-1 with TRBJ2-5; TCRdb's D gene call, TRBD2, goes unchecked for lack of DNA. The CDR3 covers 14 residues. Germline CDR1 is MGHRA and CDR2 is YSYEKL.

The gene calls are TRBV29-1 and TRBJ2-5. The CDR3 spans 11 residues. The V gene's germline CDR1 is SQVTM and CDR2 ANQGSEA. The CDR3 protein is CSVAMGETQYF.

The chain links TRBV3-1 to TRBJ2-1; TCRdb's D gene call, TRBD2, goes unchecked for lack of DNA. The CDR3 contains 14 residues. The V gene's germline CDR1 is LGHDT and CDR2 YNNKEL (reference sequence). The CDR3 here is CASSQVRTDNEQFF.

J is TRBJ2-4 and V is TRBV5-1; checking the TCRdb D call of TRBD1 is not possible without DNA. The CDR3 length is 16 residues. Germline V CDR1 and CDR2: SGHRS, YFSETQ. CDR3 residues: CASSHAGHLAKNIQYF.

The chain uses TRBV11-2 and TRBJ1-1; without DNA, the TCRdb call of TRBD1 cannot be checked. CDR1 is SGHAT and CDR2 is FQNNGV in the germline V gene. The CDR3 spans 13 residues. The CDR3 reads CASSQSDRVEAFF.

The chain is built from TRBV5-1 and TRBJ2-2; no DNA is available, so the TRBD2 call from TCRdb remains unchecked. The germline gives CDR1 SGHRS, CDR2 YFSETQ. This CDR3 spans 16 amino acids. CDR3 sequence reads: CASSLGLQTGTGELFF.

The V call is TRBV5-5, the J call TRBJ1-4; the D call from TCRdb, TRBD1, cannot be confirmed without DNA. CDR1 is SGHKS and CDR2 is YYEKEE in the germline V gene (reference sequence). This CDR3 is built from 16 residues. CDR3 protein: CASSTNTGQGIEKLFF. Together with reference TRBV5-5 and TRBJ1-4, the CDR3 gives the full variable domain: DAGVTQSPTHLIKTRGQQVTLRCSPISGHKSVSWYQQVLGQGPQFIFQYYEKEERGRGNFPDRFSARQFPNYSSELNVNALLLGDSALYLCASSTNTGQGIEKLFFGSGTQLSVL.

J is TRBJ2-1 and V is TRBV27; without DNA, the TCRdb call of TRBD1 cannot be checked. The CDR3 has 15 amino acids. Germline CDR1 reads MNHEY; CDR2 reads SMNVEV (reference sequence). CDR3 amino acids: CASRTGTGFLDEQFF.

This rearrangement joins TRBV12-3 or TRBV12-4 to TRBJ2-1; the D gene TCRdb calls, TRBD2, cannot be checked with no DNA. There are 17 residues in the CDR3. The CDR3 region is CASSFSLQRYSYNEQFF.

The chain's CDR3 is CSARVAGPSSNEQFF. The chain carries TRBV20-1 and TRBJ2-1; the TRBD1 assignment by TCRdb is unverifiable without DNA. CDR3 length: 15 residues. The V gene's germline CDR1 is DFQATT and CDR2 SNEGSKA (reference sequence).

The CDR3 sequence: CASSYRGTEQFF. The chain is built from TRBV27 and TRBJ2-1; the TCRdb call, TRBD1, lacks DNA for checking. The CDR3 is made up of 12 amino acids. CDR1 MNHEY and CDR2 SMNVEV come from the germline V gene (reference sequence).

V and J are TRBV10-3 and TRBJ2-7; no DNA is available, so the TRBD1 call from TCRdb remains unchecked. CDR3 size: 12 residues. The germline V gene has CDR1 ENHRY and CDR2 SYGVKD. The CDR3 loop is CAIRTELYEQYF.

This chain links TRBV6-1 with TRBJ2-3; TCRdb's D call of TRBD2 is untestable without DNA. CDR1 is MNHNS, CDR2 SASEGT, per germline. The CDR3 extends over 14 amino acids. The CDR3 loop is CASRMTSGTDTQYF.

This chain links TRBV7-2 with TRBJ2-2. This CDR3 contains 12 residues. The germline V gene has CDR1 SGHTA and CDR2 FQGNSA. The CDR3 is CASSSWGGELFF. Looking up the rest from reference TRBV7-2 and TRBJ2-2 gives the full variable domain: GAGVSQSPSNKVTEKGKDVELRCDPISGHTALYWYRQSLGQGLEFLIYFQGNSAPDKSGLPSDRFSAERTGGSVSTLTIQRTQQEDSAVYLCASSSWGGELFFGEGSRLTVL.

The chain combines TRBV12-3 or TRBV12-4 with TRBJ2-1; TCRdb selects TRBD2, and the lack of DNA leaves this call unchecked. The CDR3 runs to 12 residues. The CDR3 protein is CASTPRGGEQFF.

V usage is TRBV6-2 or TRBV6-3 and J usage is TRBJ2-5; TCRdb's D call of TRBD2 is untestable without DNA. Germline CDR1 MNHEY, CDR2 SVGEGT. The CDR3 has 16 residues. CDR3 region: CASSGLAGFEYETQYF.

The rearrangement uses TRBV5-1 and TRBJ2-5; absent DNA, TCRdb's TRBD1 call cannot be checked. This CDR3 has 14 residues. Germline V gene sequence: CDR1 SGHRS, CDR2 YFSETQ. CDR3: CASSLRGSLETQYF.

V usage is TRBV20-1 and J usage is TRBJ2-1; the TCRdb call, TRBD2, lacks DNA for checking. Germline V gene sequence: CDR1 DFQATT, CDR2 SNEGSKA (reference sequence). This CDR3 spans 14 amino acids. CDR3 protein: CSALSGREKNEQFF.

This chain uses TRBV5-1 with TRBJ2-3; TCRdb gives TRBD1 as the D gene, but with no DNA this cannot be confirmed. Germline-derived CDR1 and CDR2 are SGHRS and YFSETQ. The CDR3 runs 15 residues. The CDR3 loop is CASKLREESTDTQYF.

This chain connects TRBV20-1 to TRBJ2-7; TCRdb's D call of TRBD1 is untestable without DNA. CDR3 length: 16 residues. Germline V CDR1 and CDR2: DFQATT, SNEGSKA (reference sequence). The CDR3 sequence is CSAIWDRIPFSYEQYF.

The V call is TRBV11-2, the J call TRBJ2-3; TCRdb's D call of TRBD2 is untestable without DNA. This CDR3 has 19 residues. Per germline, CDR1 SGHAT and CDR2 FQNNGV. CDR3 in amino acids: CASSQHPTGLAENTDTQYF.

V and J are TRBV7-2 and TRBJ2-5; no DNA is available, so the TRBD2 call from TCRdb remains unchecked. The germline V gene encodes CDR1 SGHTA and CDR2 FQGNSA. The CDR3 is 13 residues long. The CDR3 loop is CASSLGGLKTQYF.

The genes are TRBV12-3 or TRBV12-4 and TRBJ2-3; no DNA is available, so the TRBD2 call from TCRdb remains unchecked. The CDR3 length is 15 residues. CDR3 protein: CASTPRTSGVDTQYF.

The genes are TRBV7-6 and TRBJ2-5; TCRdb's assignment of TRBD1 cannot be checked, as there is no DNA. CDR1 SGHVS and CDR2 FNYEAQ come from the germline V gene. This CDR3 is built from 16 residues. CDR3 residues: CASSLGRAIRGETQYF.

This chain links TRBV2 with TRBJ2-7; TCRdb proposes TRBD2, but this gene call is untestable without DNA. The CDR3 contains 16 residues. In germline, CDR1 is SNHLY, CDR2 FYNNEI. CDR3 amino acids: CASSELAGVRSYEQYF.

V usage is TRBV10-3 and J usage is TRBJ2-5; lacking DNA, the TRBD2 call made by TCRdb goes unchecked. Germline CDR1 ENHRY, CDR2 SYGVKD. This CDR3 contains 14 residues. The chain's CDR3 is CAISYYGKKETQYF.

This CDR3 is CASSSHRMVNTEAFF. The gene calls are TRBV12-3 or TRBV12-4 and TRBJ1-1. The CDR3 is 15 amino acids.

The V gene is TRBV7-2, the J gene TRBJ2-7; TCRdb reports TRBD1, a call that lacks DNA to check it against. CDR3 length: 14 amino acids. Germline values: CDR1 SGHTA, CDR2 FQGNSA. The CDR3 here is CASSGAGNAYEQYF.

The rearrangement links TRBV7-9 to TRBJ2-4; TCRdb calls TRBD1, which cannot be checked without DNA. CDR1 is SEHNR, CDR2 FQNEAQ, per germline (reference sequence). The CDR3 extends over 12 amino acids. The CDR3 reads CASVGVGAAWYF. The full variable domain, in which reference TRBV7-9 and TRBJ2-4 provide the parts outside the CDR3, is DTGVSQNPRHKITKRGQNVTFRCDPISEHNRLYWYRQTLGQGPEFLTYFQNEAQLEKSRLLSDRFSAERPKGSFSTLEIQRTEQGDSAMYLCASVGVGAAWYFGAGTRLSVL.